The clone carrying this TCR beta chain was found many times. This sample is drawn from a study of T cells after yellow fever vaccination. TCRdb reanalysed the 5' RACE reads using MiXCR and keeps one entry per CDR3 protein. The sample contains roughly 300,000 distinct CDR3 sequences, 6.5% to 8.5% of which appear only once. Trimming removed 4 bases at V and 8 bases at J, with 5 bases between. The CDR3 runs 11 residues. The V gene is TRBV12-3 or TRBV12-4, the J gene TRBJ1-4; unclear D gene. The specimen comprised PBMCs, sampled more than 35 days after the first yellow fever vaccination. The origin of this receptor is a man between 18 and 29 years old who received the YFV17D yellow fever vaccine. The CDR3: CASSSDEKLFF. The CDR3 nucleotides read TGTGCCAGCAGTTCAGACGAAAAACTGTTTTTT.